The 25 T cell receptor beta chains reported below all come from one sample, sequenced in a study of T-cell reconstitution after alpha-beta-depleted transplantation in children. Construction of the TCRbeta library involved unique molecular identifiers. TCRdb re-derived calls from the PCR reads in MiXCR, one entry per CDR3 protein. The table has 330,000 or so distinct CDR3 sequences, roughly 8.2% seen once. These receptors lack a known antigen. Findings of the study overall: At one year after transplant, newly produced T cells mostly accounted for T-cell counts and diversity.

The sequencing here drew on peripheral blood, taken 360 days after TCRalphabeta/CD19-depleted stem cell transplant. The receptors originated from a female patient between 2 and 15 years old who had a stem cell transplant for Fanconi anemia, so the T cells may come from the graft donor.

This clonotype was seen many times. The gene calls are TRBV12-3 or TRBV12-4 and TRBJ2-3; no definite D call. The length of the CDR3 is 12 residues. V was clipped by 3 bases and J by 4 bases, with 5 bases between them. CDR3 amino acids: CASSFVSDTQYF. The CDR3 nucleotides are TGTGCCAGCAGTTTCGTGTCAGATACGCAGTATTTT.

This clonotype was picked up many times. This chain joins TRBV4-3 and TRBJ1-4; TRBD1 might be the D (6 bases). V was clipped by 3 bases and J by 0 bases, with 11 bases between them. This CDR3 spans 16 amino acids. The germline V gene has CDR1 LGHNA and CDR2 YSLEER. The DNA for the CDR3 is TGCGCCAGCAGCCACGGACAGACCGCAACTAATGAAAAACTGTTTTTT. Translated: CASSHGQTATNEKLFF.

This clonotype came up many times. The chain has TRBV5-1 and TRBJ2-5, with 9 bases identical to TRBD1. Germline lookup yields CDR1 SGHRS and CDR2 YFSETQ. Trimming removed 2 bases from V and 3 bases from J; junction bases left unmatched: 17. The CDR3 spans 19 residues. The CDR3 nucleotides are TGCGCCAGCAGCTTAGCGGCAATCAGGACGGGACAGGGTAAAGAGACCCAGTACTTC. Translating gives CASSLAAIRTGQGKETQYF.

This clonotype was picked up a small number of times. A read error may be the cause here, since a much bigger clone is one base away. The J gene is TRBJ2-5, the V gene TRBV20-1; the D is unclear. The germline gives CDR1 DFQATT, CDR2 SNEGSKA (reference sequence). The CDR3 is made up of 13 amino acids. The V gene lost 5 bases and the J gene lost 5 bases, with 15 bases spanning the gap. CDR3 sequence reads: CSAVLLAGETQYF. The CDR3 DNA is TGCAGTGCTGTCCTCTTAGCTGGGGAGACCCAGTACTTC.

This clonotype was detected ten times or more. The chain has TRBV5-1 and TRBJ2-3, with TRBD2 matching 10 bases. CDR1 is SGHRS and CDR2 is YFSETQ in the germline V gene. V lost 4 bases to trimming and J lost 0 bases; unmatched junction nucleotides: 11. The CDR3 loop spans 18 amino acids. The CDR3 DNA is TGCGCCAGCAGCGCCGGGACTAGCGCCGACCAAAGCACAGATACGCAGTATTTT. Amino acid sequence: CASSAGTSADQSTDTQYF.

This clonotype was seen only a few times. This rearrangement joins TRBV20-1 to TRBJ2-3; the D is unclear. This CDR3 spans 11 amino acids. CDR1 and CDR2 (germline): DFQATT, SNEGSKA (reference sequence). Deletions cut 3 bases from V and 6 bases from J, with 7 bases between. The CDR3 DNA sequence: TGCAGTGCTAGGGTCAGGGATACGCAGTATTTT. This encodes CSARVRDTQYF.

There are a few counts of this clonotype. V and J are TRBV2 and TRBJ2-3; no clear D gene. Germline loops: CDR1 SNHLY, CDR2 FYNNEI. V was clipped by 4 bases and J by 0 bases, with 20 bases between them. The CDR3 has 18 residues. The DNA of the CDR3 is TGTGCCAGCAGTGTTGATATCGGCAGCTTTTCTAGCACAGATACGCAGTATTTT. This gives the protein CASSVDIGSFSSTDTQYF.

This clonotype was counted at least ten times. The V call is TRBV5-5, the J call TRBJ2-1, with D possibly matching TRBD2 (6 bases). V lost 0 bases and J 8 bases, leaving 12 bases between the germline ends. The CDR3 length is 14 residues. Germline V gene data show CDR1 as SGHKS and CDR2 as YYEKEE (reference sequence). CDR3 coding DNA: TGTGCCAGCAGCTTGGAGCGTAGGGAGGATGAGCAGTTCTTC. Translation: CASSLERREDEQFF. Full variable domain (remainder filled in from reference TRBV5-5 and TRBJ2-1): DAGVTQSPTHLIKTRGQQVTLRCSPISGHKSVSWYQQVLGQGPQFIFQYYEKEERGRGNFPDRFSARQFPNYSSELNVNALLLGDSALYLCASSLERREDEQFFGPGTRLTVL.

The V gene is TRBV6-2 or TRBV6-3, the J gene TRBJ2-7, with D perhaps matching TRBD2 (6 bases). Germline lookup yields CDR1 MNHEY and CDR2 SVGEGT. CDR3 length equals 13 residues. The V end lost 5 bases, the J end lost 3 bases, and 11 bases lay between the germline ends. CDR3 region: CASSLQTSYEQYF. The CDR3 DNA sequence: TGTGCCAGCAGTCTTCAGACTAGCTACGAGCAGTACTTC.

The V gene is TRBV28, the J gene TRBJ2-7, with 7 bases matching TRBD1. Germline CDR1 MDHEN, CDR2 SYDVKM. Trimming cost V 8 bases and J 9 bases; bases outside gene matches: 10. The CDR3 runs 12 residues. The DNA of the CDR3 is TGTGCCAGCCGCTCGACAGGGAGAGGGCAGTACTTC. As protein: CASRSTGRGQYF.

The rearrangement links TRBV28 to TRBJ1-2; D gene uncertain. This CDR3 spans 18 amino acids. V lost 6 bases, J lost 3 bases, and 26 bases lay in between. In germline, CDR1 is MDHEN, CDR2 SYDVKM. The CDR3 DNA sequence: TGTGCCAGCAGGCTAATCTCCTTTTGGAAGGGAGAGGACTATGGCTACACCTTC. Its protein product is CASRLISFWKGEDYGYTF.

At least ten counts were recorded for this clonotype. V usage is TRBV20-1 and J usage is TRBJ2-3; TRBD1 is a possible D gene (6 bases). The germline CDR1 and CDR2 sequences are DFQATT and SNEGSKA (reference sequence). Trimming shortened V by 6 bases and J by 6 bases, and 10 bases separated the two germline ends. The CDR3 covers 11 residues. The CDR3: CSADTGDTQYF. The CDR3, as DNA: TGCAGTGCAGATACAGGGGATACGCAGTATTTT.

This clonotype has more than one count but fewer than ten. V is TRBV6-2 or TRBV6-3 and J is TRBJ1-5, with a tentative D call TRBD1 (5 bases). V lost 6 bases and J lost 3, with 12 bases in between. This CDR3 contains 14 residues. CDR1 and CDR2 (germline): MNHEY, SVGEGT. The chain's CDR3 is CASRRQGNNQPQHF. In nucleotides, the CDR3 is TGTGCCAGCAGGAGGCAGGGCAACAATCAGCCCCAGCATTTT.

This clonotype was observed at least ten times. The chain joins TRBV5-1 to TRBJ2-5; 7 nucleotides line up with TRBD1. Trimming cost V 5 bases and J 1 base; bases outside gene matches: 2. The CDR3 runs 13 residues. CDR1 is SGHRS, CDR2 YFSETQ, per germline. This CDR3 is CASRTGTQETQYF. The CDR3 nucleotides read TGCGCCAGCAGGACAGGGACCCAAGAGACCCAGTACTTC.

The rearrangement uses TRBV3-1 and TRBJ2-7, with no clear D. The germline gives CDR1 LGHDT, CDR2 YNNKEL (reference sequence). The CDR3 length is 12 residues. V lost 4 bases and J 7 bases, leaving 11 bases between the germline ends. CDR3 DNA: TGTGCCAGCAGCCTTACGCGAGATGAGCAGTACTTC. Its translation: CASSLTRDEQYF.

This clonotype was observed many times. The rearrangement links TRBV20-1 to TRBJ2-3, with D perhaps TRBD2 (5 bases). The germline V gene encodes CDR1 DFQATT and CDR2 SNEGSKA (reference sequence). V lost 6 bases, J lost 0 bases, and 13 bases lay in between. The CDR3 contains 14 residues. The DNA for the CDR3 is TGCAGTGCAGAAGACTACCCTAGCACAGATACGCAGTATTTT. Protein: CSAEDYPSTDTQYF.

This clonotype was seen a few times. The V call is TRBV20-1, the J call TRBJ2-5; 7 bases agree with TRBD1. Germline CDR1 DFQATT, CDR2 SNEGSKA (reference sequence). The CDR3 extends over 11 amino acids. The CDR3 loop reads CVTGVRETQYF. CDR3 bases: TGCGTTACAGGGGTACGAGAGACCCAGTACTTC.

At least ten counts were recorded for this clonotype. The chain couples TRBV5-1 to TRBJ2-2; D may be TRBD1 (7 bases). From germline, CDR1 is SGHRS and CDR2 YFSETQ. The CDR3 runs to 18 residues. V shed 2 bases and J shed 4 bases, with 21 bases lying between them. CDR3 DNA sequence: TGCGCCAGCAGCTTCATGGCACTGGCGGGGACAGTCACCGGGGAGCTGTTTTTT. Residues: CASSFMALAGTVTGELFF.

The V call is TRBV14, the J call TRBJ2-7; D is unclear. Trimming cost V 0 bases and J 7 bases, with 13 bases left between them. The germline V gene has CDR1 SGHDN and CDR2 FVKESK. The CDR3 contains 14 residues. CDR3 DNA sequence: TGTGCCAGCAGCCAAGAATACCCCATGGGAGAGCAGTACTTC. This translates into CASSQEYPMGEQYF. Complete variable domain (other parts from reference TRBV14 and TRBJ2-7): EAGVTQFPSHSVIEKGQTVTLRCDPISGHDNLYWYRRVMGKEIKFLLHFVKESKQDESGMPNNRFLAERTGGTYSTLKVQPAELEDSGVYFCASSQEYPMGEQYFGPGTRLTVT.

This clonotype has ten or more counts. V usage is TRBV6-2 or TRBV6-3 and J usage is TRBJ1-5; 8 bases match TRBD1. The germline V gene encodes CDR1 MNHEY and CDR2 SVGEGT. CDR3 length: 17 residues. The J segment lost 3 bases and the V segment lost 4 bases, leaving 11 bases of the junction unmatched. CDR3 sequence: CASSFPTGTGNNQPQHF. For the CDR3, the DNA is TGTGCCAGCAGTTTTCCTACCGGGACAGGCAACAATCAGCCCCAGCATTTT.

This clonotype appeared many times. V usage is TRBV5-1 and J usage is TRBJ1-1; perhaps TRBD1 as D (5 bases). The CDR3 has 13 residues. V lost 1 base to trimming and J lost 3 bases, with 7 bases between them. Germline CDR1 SGHRS, CDR2 YFSETQ. The CDR3 DNA reads as TGCGCCAGCAGCTTGTTGGGGGACACTGAAGCTTTCTTT. Encoded protein: CASSLLGDTEAFF.

This clonotype has only a few counts. The V call is TRBV7-9, the J call TRBJ2-3, with D maybe TRBD1 (6 bases). Trimming shortened V by 5 bases and J by 5 bases, and 23 bases separated the two germline ends. The length of the CDR3 is 17 residues. Germline V gives CDR1 SEHNR, CDR2 FQNEAQ (reference sequence). CDR3 bases: TGTGCCAGCAGCCGAATCCCGGACAGAGATTCCTTAGATACGCAGTATTTT. Its translation: CASSRIPDRDSLDTQYF. The entire variable domain, with the rest obtained from reference TRBV7-9 and TRBJ2-3, is as follows: DTGVSQNPRHKITKRGQNVTFRCDPISEHNRLYWYRQTLGQGPEFLTYFQNEAQLEKSRLLSDRFSAERPKGSFSTLEIQRTEQGDSAMYLCASSRIPDRDSLDTQYFGPGTRLTVL.

This clonotype was seen a handful of times. The V gene is TRBV24-1, the J gene TRBJ2-7; D possibly corresponds to TRBD1 (6 bases). Trimming cost V 4 bases and J 7 bases, with 13 bases left between them. This CDR3 is 13 amino acids long. Germline CDR1 KGHDR, CDR2 SFDVKD. The CDR3 reads CATSDPAGDEQYF. The CDR3 coding sequence is TGTGCCACCAGTGACCCCGCAGGGGATGAGCAGTACTTC.

This clonotype was found many times. V gene TRBV6-1 combines with J gene TRBJ2-6; D is tentatively TRBD1 or TRBD2 (5 bases each). This CDR3 spans 14 amino acids. Looked up from germline, CDR1 is MNHNS and CDR2 is SASEGT. Trimming shortened V by 4 bases and J by 4 bases, and 8 bases separated the two germline ends. CDR3 sequence (DNA): TGTGCCAGCAGTGGAGGGGTGGGGGCCAACGTCCTGACTTTC. Protein: CASSGGVGANVLTF.

In its sample, this clonotype was seen a few times. The chain uses TRBV7-2 and TRBJ2-3; either TRBD1 or TRBD2 may fit D (5 bases each). The CDR3 loop spans 17 amino acids. The germline CDR1 and CDR2 sequences are SGHTA and FQGNSA. V was shortened by 4 bases and J by 2 bases, with 19 bases between the two germline ends. CDR3 loop: CASSSGAGRKFTDTQYF. CDR3 in DNA: TGTGCCAGCAGCTCCGGGGCTGGGAGAAAATTCACAGATACGCAGTATTTT.